Sequencing of this TCR beta chain was carried out in a study of T cell responses to AZD1222 COVID-19 vaccine. Study outcomes and limitations: Across the whole spike, CD4 TCRs peaked at regions 160-218 and 743-854. Increased Spike-specific TCR breadth and depth were observed after two AZD1222 doses. Close to half of spike-specific TCRs reportedly recognize unmutated variant regions.

The CDR3 is 12 residues long. The V gene lost 3 bases and the J gene lost 5 bases, with 9 bases spanning the gap. CDR1 is SGHDT, CDR2 YYEEEE, per germline. Remarks on this clone: Its matching antigen is unknown.

Libraries were prepared by immunoSEQ multiplex PCR; TCRdb keeps only in-frame clonotypes and omits some of them. The table records about 110,000 clones, around 90% of them present only once. The chain links TRBV5-6 to TRBJ2-7; D could derive from TRBD1 or TRBD2 (5 bases each). This sequence was found in an adult in good health. The sample in question was peripheral blood, obtained on day 0 of AZD1222 vaccination. The CDR3 spells CASSWGSDEQYF. CDR3 sequence (DNA): TGTGCCAGCAGCTGGGGGTCGGACGAGCAGTACTTC.